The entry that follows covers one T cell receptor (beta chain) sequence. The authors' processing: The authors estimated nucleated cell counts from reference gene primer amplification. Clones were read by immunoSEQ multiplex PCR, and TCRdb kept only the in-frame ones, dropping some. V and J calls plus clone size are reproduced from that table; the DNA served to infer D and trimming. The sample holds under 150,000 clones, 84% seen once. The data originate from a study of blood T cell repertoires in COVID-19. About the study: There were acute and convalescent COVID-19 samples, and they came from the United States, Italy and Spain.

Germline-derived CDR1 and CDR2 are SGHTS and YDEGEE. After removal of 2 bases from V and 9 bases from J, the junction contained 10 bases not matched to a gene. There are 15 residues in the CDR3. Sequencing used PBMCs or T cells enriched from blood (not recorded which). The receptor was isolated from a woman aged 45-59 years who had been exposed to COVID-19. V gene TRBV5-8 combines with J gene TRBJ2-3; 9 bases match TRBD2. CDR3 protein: CASSLSTSGLGTQYF. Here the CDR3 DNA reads TGTGCCAGCAGCTTAAGCACTAGCGGGCTGGGAACGCAGTATTTT.